The following is a TCR beta chain sequence with its context. Source study methods: By means of reference gene primer amplification, nucleated cell counts were estimated. Clones were sequenced by immunoSEQ multiplex PCR, and TCRdb holds only the in-frame ones, with some missing. Clone size and the V and J calls come from that table; the DNA yielded D and trimming. Of tens of thousands of clones in the sample, 85% to 90% are singletons; the top ten hold just over 9.5%. This entry belongs to a study of blood T cell repertoires in COVID-19. Turning to the study itself: Material from acute and convalescent COVID-19 was sourced from the United States, Italy and Spain. Sample material is recorded as cDNA or gDNA derived from T cells, B-cell-depleted T cells, or PBMCs.

Germline lookup yields CDR1 LGHDT and CDR2 YNNKEL (reference sequence). The CDR3 consists of 15 residues. The germline V and J ends were trimmed by 6 bases and 4 bases, with 18 bases remaining between them. The specimen sequenced was peripheral blood. The V and J genes are TRBV3-1 (or the pseudogene TRBV3-2) and TRBJ1-2; perhaps TRBD1 as D (5 bases). The TCR originated in a man aged 45 to 65 with active COVID-19. CDR3 loop: CASSPGVQGSYGYTF. DNA of the CDR3: TGTGCCAGCAGTCCAGGTGTTCAGGGTAGCTATGGCTACACCTTC.